Given below is one TCR beta chain in context. These data belong to a study of control samples from healthy donors and cancer patients. This CDR3 comprises 20 residues. CDR1 and CDR2 from the germline V gene are MDHEN and SYDVKM. V was clipped by 1 base and J by 0 bases, with 19 bases between them. Method: immunoSEQ multiplex PCR; TCRdb's copy keeps in-frame clones and lacks some. The data hold about 140,000 clones, with 91% observed a single time. The rearrangement links TRBV28 to TRBJ2-6; D might be TRBD2 (6 bases). This receptor was obtained from a man aged 18 to 29 in good health. Source material: blood. The CDR3 is CASSLSGLGGFSSGANVLTF. The CDR3, as DNA: TGTGCCAGCAGTTTATCGGGATTGGGGGGATTTAGCTCTGGGGCCAACGTCCTGACTTTC.